This TCR beta chain was profiled in a study of blood T cell repertoires in COVID-19. Across the study: Some COVID-19 samples were acute and others convalescent; all came from the United States, Italy and Spain. T cells, B-cell-depleted T cells, or PBMCs supplied cDNA or gDNA.

The CDR3 runs 16 residues. Germline V gene lookup returns CDR1 SGHRS and CDR2 YFSETQ. V was cut by 3 bases and J by 5 bases, with 17 bases left in between. Seattle-derived patients entered the study during active infection and were followed longitudinally. Data came from immunoSEQ multiplex PCR; TCRdb stores just in-frame clones and leaves some out. The repertoire holds tens of thousands of clones, with roughly 74% as singletons. The chain joins TRBV5-1 to TRBJ2-2; a possible D gene is TRBD2 (6 bases). What was sequenced was peripheral blood. This TCR came from an older man with COVID-19, enrolled during active disease. CDR3 bases: TGCGCCAGCAGCTGGGAGGACTCCTCGAGGACCGGGGAGCTGTTTTTT. Protein sequence: CASSWEDSSRTGELFF.